The next 6 T cell receptor beta chains were all read from a single sample in a study of cytomegalovirus exposure and HLA in healthy donors (dated by TCRdb to about 2017). Library preparation was by the immunoSEQ multiplex PCR assay. A mixture of 60 forward primers for TCR Vbeta segments and 13 reverse primers for TCR Jbeta segments was used in the multiplex PCR. TCRdb took this table from immuneACCESS and kept in-frame rearrangements with V and J called. Such tables lack part of the clones; where checked against another copy, unresolved V genes explain under half of the gap, and the rest is unexplained. A total of some 150,000 clones appear in this sample, 70% to 80% of them only once. The ten most abundant clones make up less than 4.5% of the sample. Sequencing used PBMCs. The receptors were sampled from a man between 25 and 39 years old in good health and CMV-seropositive.

The gene calls are TRBV13 and TRBJ2-7; 8 nucleotides agree with TRBD2. CDR1 and CDR2 (germline): PRHDT, FYEKMQ (reference sequence). V shed 5 bases, J shed 1 base, and the junction held 7 bases outside the gene matches. The CDR3 runs 15 residues. CDR3 amino acids: CASSDSGGYSYEQYF. The CDR3 bases are TGTGCCAGCAGCGACTCGGGGGGGTATTCCTACGAGCAGTACTTC.

This chain links TRBV7-6 with TRBJ2-5; TRBD2 aligns across 8 bases. CDR1 SGHVS and CDR2 FNYEAQ come from the germline V gene. The CDR3 is 15 amino acids. With V trimmed by 1 base and J by 4 bases, 5 bases remained unmatched. The CDR3: CASSLGPGGTETQYF. CDR3 sequence (DNA): TGTGCCAGCAGCTTAGGGCCGGGAGGGACAGAGACCCAGTACTTC.

This clone was detected once. This sequence joins TRBV7-2 and TRBJ2-3, with 10 bases fitting TRBD2. The CDR3 length is 16 residues. The germline gives CDR1 SGHTA, CDR2 FQGNSA. Trimming cost V 5 bases and J 3 bases; bases outside gene matches: 8. CDR3 loop: CASSGSGGAFTDTQYF. The CDR3, as DNA: TGTGCCAGCAGCGGAAGCGGGGGGGCCTTTACAGATACGCAGTATTTT.

V and J are TRBV5-1 and TRBJ2-3; TRBD1 might be the D (6 bases). Trimming pared 4 bases from V and 2 bases from J, leaving 11 bases between. The CDR3 contains 14 residues. Germline V lookup: CDR1 SGHRS, CDR2 YFSETQ. CDR3 nucleotides: TGCGCCAGCAGCCTGGGACATCCCACAGATACGCAGTATTTT. Translating gives CASSLGHPTDTQYF.

This clone appeared once. The chain employs TRBV7-2 and TRBJ2-5; TRBD2 agrees at 7 bases. The germline V gene has CDR1 SGHTA and CDR2 FQGNSA. The V gene end was trimmed by 5 bases and the J gene end by 2 bases; junction bases not matched to a gene: 8. The CDR3 extends over 15 amino acids. In DNA, the CDR3 is TGTGCCAGCAGCCTGGTGCCGGGGGGTCAAGAGACCCAGTACTTC. It yields the protein CASSLVPGGQETQYF.

This CDR3 reads CASSLYSPGQGKQETQYF. The CDR3 DNA sequence: TGTGCCAGCAGCTTATATTCCCCGGGACAGGGAAAACAAGAGACCCAGTACTTC. The rearrangement joins TRBV7-2 to TRBJ2-5; TRBD1 matches at 9 bases. The germline CDR1 and CDR2 sequences are SGHTA and FQGNSA. V dropped 2 bases and J dropped 2; count of bases not matched to a gene: 12. This CDR3 is built from 18 residues.